These 26 T cell receptor beta chains were sequenced from one sample in a study of shared clonotypes between healthy human individuals. Produced via immunoSEQ multiplex PCR; TCRdb's table is partial and in-frame only. The sample has a few million clones, around 93% seen once; the top ten hold about 1.7%. CD45RO-negative, CCR7-selected cells formed the naive CD8 fraction, which excluded terminally differentiated effector memory CD45RA+ cells. The source material was naive CD8+ T cells from PBMCs. These receptors came from a man aged 18 to 29 in good health. Some clones in this sample may be carry-over from other donors' samples.

The chain recombines TRBV29-1 with TRBJ2-7, with 9 bases fitting TRBD2. The germline V gene encodes CDR1 SQVTM and CDR2 ANQGSEA. The CDR3 runs to 13 residues. The V segment lost 5 bases and the J segment 0 bases; nucleotides outside the gene matches: 2. The CDR3 loop reads CSVRSGGSYEQYF. Written as DNA, the CDR3 is TGCAGCGTTCGTAGCGGGGGCTCCTACGAGCAGTACTTC.

This chain links TRBV27 with TRBJ2-1, with D hard to call. Germline CDR1 is MNHEY and CDR2 is SMNVEV (reference sequence). The CDR3 is 13 residues long. V was trimmed by 2 bases and J by 8 bases, leaving 10 bases between them. CDR3 sequence reads: CASSLISQDEQFF. CDR3 in DNA: TGTGCCAGCAGTTTAATTAGCCAAGATGAGCAGTTCTTC.

Of note for this clone: This sample includes further DNA sequences coding for the same CDR3. In DNA, the CDR3 is TGTGCCAGCAGCTTAGCGTCCAATGAGCAGTTCTTC. Protein sequence: CASSLASNEQFF. J is TRBJ2-1 and V is TRBV7-9; D is uncertain. Trimming took off 0 bases at V and 6 bases at J, with 3 bases between the two ends. The CDR3 is 12 residues long. Per the germline V gene, CDR1 is SEHNR and CDR2 is FQNEAQ (reference sequence).

The chain recombines TRBV19 with TRBJ2-5; D unresolved. The CDR3 loop spans 13 amino acids. With 0 bases removed from V and 5 bases from J, the gap between germline ends came to 7 bases. CDR1 is LNHDA and CDR2 is SQIVND in the germline V gene (reference sequence). CDR3 nucleotides: TGTGCCAGTAGTATAGATCCGAAGGAGACCCAGTACTTC. This translates into CASSIDPKETQYF.

V usage is TRBV7-9 and J usage is TRBJ1-1; D call uncertain. V gave up 5 bases and J gave up 3 bases, with 13 bases separating them. There are 14 residues in the CDR3. CDR1 and CDR2 (germline): SEHNR, FQNEAQ (reference sequence). The CDR3 DNA reads TGTGCCAGCAGCCAAGCAGTACTGGACACTGAAGCTTTCTTT. Amino acid sequence: CASSQAVLDTEAFF. The full variable domain, completed using reference TRBV7-9 and TRBJ1-1, is DTGVSQNPRHKITKRGQNVTFRCDPISEHNRLYWYRQTLGQGPEFLTYFQNEAQLEKSRLLSDRFSAERPKGSFSTLEIQRTEQGDSAMYLCASSQAVLDTEAFFGQGTRLTVV.

V is TRBV2 and J is TRBJ2-2; 11 bases are a match to TRBD2. J gave up 2 bases and V 4 bases, and 6 bases lay outside the gene matches. The CDR3 loop spans 17 amino acids. Per the germline V gene, CDR1 is SNHLY and CDR2 is FYNNEI. The CDR3 bases are TGTGCCAGCAGTGGACTAGCGGGATCCACTAACACCGGGGAGCTGTTTTTT. It translates to CASSGLAGSTNTGELFF.

V usage is TRBV28 and J usage is TRBJ2-1, with 7 bases that match TRBD1. Germline CDR1 is MDHEN and CDR2 is SYDVKM. Unmatched junction bases numbered 12, after V lost 5 bases and J lost 5 bases. This CDR3 is built from 16 residues. In nucleotides, the CDR3 is TGTGCCAGCAGTCCCAGGACAGGCCGCAGGGACAATGAGCAGTTCTTC. The encoded protein is CASSPRTGRRDNEQFF.

This rearrangement joins TRBV6-5 to TRBJ2-7; D possibly matches TRBD1 or TRBD2 (5 bases each). The V end was cut by 7 bases, the J end by 2 bases, with 18 bases between. There are 15 residues in the CDR3. Germline CDR1 and CDR2: MNHEY and SVGAGI. The CDR3 DNA reads TGTGCCAGCAATAACCGACGGGACCACCCCTACGAGCAGTACTTC. It is translated as CASNNRRDHPYEQYF.

The chain employs TRBV5-8 and TRBJ2-1, with D possibly called TRBD1 or TRBD2 (5 bases each). CDR1 and CDR2 from the germline V gene are SGHTS and YDEGEE. This CDR3 region has 12 residues. V was trimmed by 3 bases and J by 6 bases, leaving 7 bases between them. CDR3 sequence (DNA): TGTGCCAGCAGCTGGGACGCCAATGAGCAGTTCTTC. Translated, it gives CASSWDANEQFF.

This clone was detected once. Other DNA sequences within the sample encode an identical CDR3. The CDR3 DNA reads as TGTGCCAGCAGTCCGGGACAGGGGTTGAACGAGCAGTACTTC. Its protein product is CASSPGQGLNEQYF. The chain has TRBV27 and TRBJ2-7, with 10 bases fitting TRBD1. Germline CDR1 and CDR2: MNHEY and SMNVEV (reference sequence). V trimming: 5 bases; J trimming: 5 bases; junction bases outside the gene matches: 6. CDR3 length equals 14 residues.

This CDR3 reads CATRDLAGETREQFF. DNA of the CDR3: TGTGCCACCAGAGACCTAGCGGGGGAGACACGTGAGCAGTTCTTC. V usage is TRBV15 and J usage is TRBJ2-1; 10 bases line up with TRBD2. V lost 6 bases and J lost 9; bases outside the gene matches: 11. Germline CDR1 and CDR2: LNHNV and YYDKDF (reference sequence). There are 15 residues in the CDR3.

This clone has only one observation. No DNA is shown, since the ends of the CDR3 on it are uncertain; the CDR3 is the one TCRdb lists. This chain connects TRBV7-9 to TRBJ2-2; the DNA was not compared with TRBD2, the D call given in the table. The germline gives CDR1 SEHNR, CDR2 FQNEAQ (reference sequence). The CDR3 is made up of 15 amino acids, end residues included. The CDR3 loop is CASSLGSWAGGTFFF.

J is TRBJ1-4 and V is TRBV27; TRBD1 is a possible D gene (5 bases). Germline V lookup: CDR1 MNHEY, CDR2 SMNVEV (reference sequence). The CDR3 contains 15 residues. Trimming pared 4 bases from V and 8 bases from J, leaving 17 bases between. The CDR3 sequence is CASSSMQGLTEKLFF. The CDR3 DNA reads as TGTGCCAGCAGTTCTATGCAGGGACTTACCGAAAAACTGTTTTTT.

The V and J genes are TRBV10-1 and TRBJ2-7; TRBD2 agrees at 7 bases. Germline lookup yields CDR1 WNHNN and CDR2 SYGVQD (reference sequence). After removal of 10 bases from V and 0 bases from J, the junction contained 15 bases not matched to a gene. The CDR3 is made up of 16 amino acids. The CDR3 DNA follows: TGCGCCAACCACCCGCGGGAGTTTGGGGGCTCCTACGAGCAGTACTTC. As protein: CANHPREFGGSYEQYF.

The chain combines TRBV7-9 with TRBJ2-6; either TRBD1 or TRBD2 may fit D (5 bases each). CDR1 SEHNR and CDR2 FQNEAQ come from the germline V gene (reference sequence). V was trimmed by 5 bases and J by 0 bases, leaving 17 bases between them. CDR3 size: 18 residues. The CDR3, as DNA: TGTGCCAGCAGCCCCGGTCGGGACCCCTTCTCTGGGGCCAACGTCCTGACTTTC. Its protein product is CASSPGRDPFSGANVLTF.

This clone is a singleton in its sample. The chain uses TRBV6-5 and TRBJ2-1; D may be TRBD1 or TRBD2 (5 bases each). Germline V gives CDR1 MNHEY, CDR2 SVGAGI. This CDR3 contains 14 residues. Trimming left V 2 bases short and J 5 bases short, with 10 bases between. The CDR3 coding sequence is TGTGCCAGCAGTTACCTGGGACGGGACAATGAGCAGTTCTTC. Translating it yields CASSYLGRDNEQFF.

Here the CDR3 reads CASSSSSTNTGELFF. The CDR3 DNA sequence: TGTGCCAGCAGCTCCTCGTCCACGAACACCGGGGAGCTGTTTTTT. The V call is TRBV7-9, the J call TRBJ2-2; no clear D gene. V was pared by 4 bases and J by 0 bases, with 9 bases between. CDR1 and CDR2 (germline): SEHNR, FQNEAQ (reference sequence). The CDR3 totals 15 residues. The entire variable domain, with the rest obtained from reference TRBV7-9 and TRBJ2-2, is as follows: DTGVSQNPRHKITKRGQNVTFRCDPISEHNRLYWYRQTLGQGPEFLTYFQNEAQLEKSRLLSDRFSAERPKGSFSTLEIQRTEQGDSAMYLCASSSSSTNTGELFFGEGSRLTVL.

This chain connects TRBV5-6 to TRBJ1-2; 7 nucleotides agree with TRBD1. Germline-derived CDR1 and CDR2 are SGHDT and YYEEEE. J gave up 3 bases and V 3 bases, and 5 bases lay outside the gene matches. This CDR3 contains 14 residues. The CDR3 loop is CASSSSGTDYGYTF. CDR3 coding DNA: TGTGCCAGCAGCTCCTCCGGGACAGACTATGGCTACACCTTC.

The chain is built from TRBV19 and TRBJ1-5; 10 nucleotides line up with TRBD1. Germline V lookup: CDR1 LNHDA, CDR2 SQIVND (reference sequence). CDR3 length equals 15 residues. V lost 5 bases, J lost 9 bases, and 10 bases stayed unmatched. The CDR3 DNA is TGTGCCAGTAGTCCACCGGGACAGGGGTACGGGCCCCAGCATTTT. Protein product: CASSPPGQGYGPQHF.

The chain uses TRBV5-1 and TRBJ1-3; D is unresolved. With 0 bases removed from V and 5 bases from J, the gap between germline ends came to 9 bases. There are 14 residues in the CDR3. Germline values: CDR1 SGHRS, CDR2 YFSETQ. The CDR3 is CASSLEGRRNTIYF. The CDR3 nucleotides read TGCGCCAGCAGCTTGGAGGGCAGAAGAAACACCATATATTTT.

The chain couples TRBV9 to TRBJ2-7, with D possibly matching TRBD2 (6 bases). Germline assignment: CDR1 SGDLS and CDR2 YYNGEE. This CDR3 region has 16 residues. The ends were cut back, 4 bases at V and 3 bases at J, with 20 bases in the middle. The CDR3 spells CASSPGRGSGFYEQYF. CDR3 sequence (DNA): TGTGCCAGCAGCCCCGGTCGGGGGTCCGGTTTCTACGAGCAGTACTTC.

This chain joins TRBV19 and TRBJ1-2; tentative D call: TRBD1 (5 bases). Trimming left V 3 bases short and J 3 bases short, with 11 bases between. The germline gives CDR1 LNHDA, CDR2 SQIVND (reference sequence). This CDR3 spans 14 amino acids. Here the CDR3 DNA reads TGTGCCAGTAGTATTCGGGGGAGCGACTATGGCTACACCTTC. Its protein is CASSIRGSDYGYTF.

This clone was counted between two and nine times. The chain joins TRBV29-1 to TRBJ1-2; 9 bases line up with TRBD1. CDR1 is SQVTM, CDR2 ANQGSEA, per germline. With V trimmed by 5 bases and J by 3 bases, 1 base remained unmatched. CDR3 size: 12 residues. CDR3 region: CSVRDRDYGYTF. CDR3 sequence (DNA): TGCAGCGTTCGGGACAGGGACTATGGCTACACCTTC.

This chain's CDR3 is CASSSPGPPTDTQYF. CDR3 bases: TGTGCCAGCAGTTCCCCGGGTCCACCCACAGATACGCAGTATTTT. V gene TRBV7-8 combines with J gene TRBJ2-3, with no clear D. The CDR3 runs 15 residues. Germline lookup yields CDR1 SGHVS and CDR2 FQNEAQ. V was trimmed by 6 bases and J by 2 bases, leaving 15 bases between them.

The chain combines TRBV4-2 with TRBJ1-2; D gene unclear. V lost 10 bases and J lost 8, with 23 bases in between. This CDR3 has 14 residues. In germline, CDR1 is LGHNA, CDR2 YNFKEQ. CDR3 sequence: CATQPAASAVGYTF. The CDR3 nucleotides read TGTGCCACCCAGCCGGCGGCTTCGGCTGTAGGCTACACCTTC.

V and J are TRBV19 and TRBJ1-1, with 8 bases matching TRBD1. The trim removed 5 bases at V and 1 base at J, leaving 9 bases unmatched. There are 16 residues in the CDR3. Germline loops: CDR1 LNHDA, CDR2 SQIVND (reference sequence). CDR3: CASSADRGGGNTEAFF. The CDR3 DNA sequence: TGTGCCAGTAGTGCTGACAGGGGAGGTGGGAACACTGAAGCTTTCTTT.